The 17 T cell receptor beta chains below come from one sample, sequenced in a study of molecular identifiers for immune sequencing clone quantification. TCRdb called the PCR reads again in MiXCR, with one record for every CDR3 protein. The sample lists about 630,000 distinct CDR3 sequences, over 25% occurring once. The sequenced sample consisted of naive CD8+ T cells from blood, with Jurkat cell RNA spiked in. As for subset: FACS-sorted CD8+CD4-CCR7+CD45RA+ naive T cells. These receptors all stem from a human donor in good health. Some libraries in this study had Jurkat cell RNA spiked in.

This clonotype was seen only once. It may be a read error: a sequence one base away is much more abundant. V is TRBV20-1 and J is TRBJ2-7, with D perhaps being TRBD1 or TRBD2 (5 bases each). Trimming pared 3 bases from V and 1 base from J, leaving 13 bases between. CDR3 length: 14 amino acids. The germline CDR1 and CDR2 sequences are DFQATT and SNEGSKA (reference sequence). The CDR3: CSASSLGVSYEQYF. The CDR3 nucleotides are TGCAGTGCTAGCTCGTTGGGGGTGTCCTACGAGCAGTACTTC.

Worth noting for this clonotype: A much larger clone sits a single nucleotide away, making a read error possible. The V call is TRBV18, the J call TRBJ2-7, with a possible D match to TRBD2 (5 bases). The CDR3 consists of 15 residues. In germline, CDR1 is KGHSH, CDR2 LQKENI. Trimming took 6 bases from V and 0 from J, leaving 15 bases between them. The CDR3: CASSVPEGGSYEQYF. The CDR3 bases are TGTGCCAGCTCGGTCCCAGAGGGCGGCTCCTACGAGCAGTACTTC.

This clonotype was found a few times. The V call is TRBV6-5, the J call TRBJ2-5, with 7 bases matching TRBD1. The V gene's germline CDR1 is MNHEY and CDR2 SVGAGI. The trim removed 2 bases at V and 2 bases at J, leaving 5 bases unmatched. This CDR3 contains 15 residues. The CDR3: CASSYRDRRQETQYF. CDR3 nucleotide sequence: TGTGCCAGCAGTTACCGGGACAGACGTCAAGAGACCCAGTACTTC.

Comments on this clonotype: A read error may be the cause here, since a much bigger clone is one base away. The chain is built from TRBV5-3 and TRBJ2-5; the D gene is possibly TRBD1 (5 bases). TRBV5-3 is marked as an open reading frame, function uncertain. The CDR3 consists of 13 residues. The CDR3 loop reads CASSLGQEEAQYF. The CDR3 DNA reads TGTGCCAGCAGCTTGGGGCAGGAAGAGGCCCAGTACTTC.

On this clonotype: A much larger clone differs from this one at a single base, so this may be a read error. This sequence joins TRBV6-2 or TRBV6-3 and TRBJ2-7, with D possibly matching TRBD2 (7 bases). The CDR3 has 13 residues. Germline assignment: CDR1 MNHEY and CDR2 SVGEGT. CDR3 residues: CASSYHRDYELYF. The CDR3 region has the DNA TGTGCCAGCAGTTACCACAGGGACTACGAGCTGTACTTC.

The table lists this clonotype with many counts. V usage is TRBV19 and J usage is TRBJ1-4; TRBD1 agrees at 7 bases. J gave up 5 bases and V 4 bases, and 10 bases lay outside the gene matches. Germline CDR1 and CDR2: LNHDA and SQIVND (reference sequence). This CDR3 has 16 amino acids. CDR3 coding DNA: TGTGCCAGTAGTACCATTTACAGGGGCGAGAATGAAAAACTGTTTTTT. Its protein product is CASSTIYRGENEKLFF.

The chain is built from TRBV6-2 or TRBV6-3 and TRBJ2-6, with unresolved D. Germline CDR1 is MNHEY and CDR2 is SVGEGT. Trimming left V 5 bases short and J 0 bases short, with 17 bases between. The CDR3 runs 18 residues. DNA of the CDR3: TGTGCCAGCAGTATTCCCATAATTGAGAGCTCTGGGGCCAACGTCCTGACTTTC. This sequence encodes CASSIPIIESSGANVLTF.

Turning to this clonotype: This may be a read error, as it is one base from a much larger clone. The V and J genes are TRBV7-9 and TRBJ1-1; 9 bases agree with TRBD1. The V gene's germline CDR1 is SEHNR and CDR2 FQNEAQ (reference sequence). The CDR3 consists of 15 residues. This CDR3 is CASSLFGTGFAEALF. In DNA form, the CDR3 reads TGTGCCAGCAGCTTATTCGGGACAGGGTTTGCTGAAGCTCTCTTT.

The chain carries TRBV4-1 and TRBJ2-7, with D perhaps being TRBD1 or TRBD2 (5 bases each). Germline V lookup: CDR1 MGHRA, CDR2 YSYEKL. Deletions cut 1 base from V and 0 bases from J, with 10 bases between. This CDR3 comprises 15 residues. The CDR3 DNA reads as TGCGCCAGCAGCCAAGCAGGGAGAAGCTCCTACGAGCAGTACTTC. Protein: CASSQAGRSSYEQYF.

At least ten counts were recorded for this clonotype. The chain couples TRBV28 to TRBJ1-1; D is possibly TRBD1 (5 bases). The V end was cut by 6 bases, the J end by 5 bases, with 22 bases between. This CDR3 region has 16 residues. The V gene's germline CDR1 is MDHEN and CDR2 SYDVKM. This CDR3 reads CASSRREDRYKTEAFF. The CDR3, as DNA: TGTGCCAGCAGCCGACGAGAAGACAGATATAAGACTGAAGCTTTCTTT.

Note on this clonotype: One end of the junction varies from germline; a read error may be responsible. The chain couples TRBV6-5 to TRBJ2-1, with 12 positions matching TRBD2. The germline V gene encodes CDR1 MNHEY and CDR2 SVGAGI. CDR3 length equals 16 residues. CDR3 region: CASSQTSGSYYSEQFF. The CDR3 DNA reads TGTGCCAGCAGCCAGACTAGCGGGAGTTACTACAGTGAGCAGTTCTTC.

This clonotype was seen more than once but under ten times. V gene TRBV6-6 combines with J gene TRBJ2-3; TRBD2 matches at 13 bases. Trimming cost V 5 bases and J 1 base; bases outside gene matches: 3. Germline V gives CDR1 MNHNY, CDR2 SVGAGI (reference sequence). The CDR3 runs 16 residues. CDR3 bases: TGTGCCAGCAGTCGACTAGCGGGAGGACGCACAGATACGCAGTATTTT. It translates to CASSRLAGGRTDTQYF.

Details on this clonotype: It is likely a read error, because the conserved phenylalanine at the end of the CDR3 is missing. CDR3 protein: CGVEDSFTDTQYL. The CDR3 coding sequence is TGCGGCGTTGAAGACAGTTTCACAGATACGCAGTATCTT. This sequence joins TRBV29-1 and TRBJ2-3; D possibly corresponds to TRBD1 (5 bases). The CDR3 is 13 amino acids. CDR1 and CDR2 from the germline V gene are SQVTM and ANQGSEA.

This clonotype was seen ten or more times. In DNA, the CDR3 is TGTGCCAGCAGCCCTACGGACAGCTACCCAAATGTCTATGGCTACACCTTC. As protein: CASSPTDSYPNVYGYTF. The V gene is TRBV14, the J gene TRBJ1-2; tentatively, D is TRBD1 (6 bases). The CDR3 is 17 residues long. Deletions cut 4 bases from V and 4 bases from J, with 22 bases between. Germline V CDR1 and CDR2: SGHDN, FVKESK.

This clonotype was picked up many times. The chain has TRBV4-3 and TRBJ2-3, with D hard to call. V gave up 0 bases and J gave up 0 bases, with 7 bases separating them. The CDR3 extends over 15 amino acids. Germline lookup yields CDR1 LGHNA and CDR2 YSLEER. CDR3 bases: TGCGCCAGCAGCCAAGATGTCGCGAGCACAGATACGCAGTATTTT. Translating gives CASSQDVASTDTQYF.

Points on this clonotype: A much larger clone differs by one base, so this may be a read error. This CDR3 fails to terminate in the conserved phenylalanine or tryptophan, so it likely reflects a read error. The chain recombines TRBV6-5 with TRBJ2-3; 7 bases match TRBD1. The germline gives CDR1 MNHEY, CDR2 SVGAGI. The CDR3 length is 16 residues. Losses at the gene ends were 3 bases for V and 1 base for J; bases not matched to a gene: 7. The CDR3 DNA reads TGTGCCAGCAGTTATGATAGGGACAGCGGCACAGATACGCAGTATGTT. Its translation is CASSYDRDSGTDTQYV.

This clonotype was seen a handful of times. The J gene is TRBJ2-1, the V gene TRBV6-5; the D gene is possibly TRBD2 (5 bases). The germline V and J ends were trimmed by 2 bases and 0 bases, with 20 bases remaining between them. Looked up from germline, CDR1 is MNHEY and CDR2 is SVGAGI. The CDR3 is made up of 19 amino acids. CDR3 DNA: TGTGCCAGCAGTTACAATCTGATGGTTGAGCGGACCTCCTACAATGAGCAGTTCTTC. This codes for CASSYNLMVERTSYNEQFF.